A single sample is the source of the 14 T cell receptor beta chains below, sequenced in a study of T-cell memory formation after mild COVID-19. TCRdb reprocessed the 5' RACE reads with MiXCR, giving one entry per CDR3 protein. The sample shows about 12,000 distinct CDR3 sequences, around 13% of them seen only once. The sequenced sample consisted of PBMCs or a T cell subset sorted from them (not recorded which). These receptors were collected from a man between 18 and 29 years old who had mild COVID-19 (a few samples of this study predate the infection). Cell type and time point are not known.

This clonotype appeared many times. This sequence joins TRBV29-1 and TRBJ2-3; 8 bases fit TRBD2. Germline-derived CDR1 and CDR2 are SQVTM and ANQGSEA. The CDR3 covers 12 residues. J was trimmed by 4 bases and V by 5 bases; bases with no gene match: 2. The CDR3 coding sequence is TGCAGCGTTCTTAGCGGGGCAGATACGCAGTATTTT. It yields the protein CSVLSGADTQYF.

In its sample, this clonotype was seen many times. The chain carries TRBV27 and TRBJ1-2; no clear D. Germline V lookup: CDR1 MNHEY, CDR2 SMNVEV (reference sequence). This CDR3 has 13 residues. Between the trimmed V and J ends, which lost 3 bases and 4 bases, there was a span of 9 bases. The CDR3 loop reads CASSLSALYGYTF. Written as DNA, the CDR3 is TGTGCCAGCAGTTTGTCTGCCCTCTATGGCTACACCTTC.

This clonotype has ten or more counts. This chain joins TRBV5-5 and TRBJ2-5, with 8 bases matching TRBD1. CDR1 is SGHKS and CDR2 is YYEKEE in the germline V gene (reference sequence). The CDR3 length is 16 residues. V dropped 4 bases and J dropped 0; count of bases not matched to a gene: 8. This chain's CDR3 is CASSRPGGEDQETQYF. The CDR3 nucleotides are TGTGCCAGCAGCCGTCCAGGGGGCGAGGACCAAGAGACCCAGTACTTC. The entire variable domain, with the rest obtained from reference TRBV5-5 and TRBJ2-5, is as follows: DAGVTQSPTHLIKTRGQQVTLRCSPISGHKSVSWYQQVLGQGPQFIFQYYEKEERGRGNFPDRFSARQFPNYSSELNVNALLLGDSALYLCASSRPGGEDQETQYFGPGTRLLVL.

This clonotype was seen repeatedly, ten times or more. The chain couples TRBV6-5 to TRBJ1-5, with 9 bases fitting TRBD1. This CDR3 is 18 amino acids long. Trimming at V came to 6 bases and at J to 4 bases, leaving 16 bases not matched to a gene. Per the germline V gene, CDR1 is MNHEY and CDR2 is SVGAGI. CDR3 amino acids: CASRSTPFTGGTNQPQHF. The CDR3 bases are TGTGCCAGCAGATCGACACCATTTACAGGGGGCACAAATCAGCCCCAGCATTTT.

This clonotype came up many times. V and J are TRBV19 and TRBJ2-1; D ambiguous. This CDR3 has 13 residues. Looked up from germline, CDR1 is LNHDA and CDR2 is SQIVND (reference sequence). V lost 1 base, J lost 9 bases, and 10 bases lay in between. CDR3 loop: CASSIGVGVEQFF. CDR3 nucleotides: TGTGCCAGTAGTATAGGAGTTGGGGTTGAGCAGTTCTTC.

The sample holds many counts of this clonotype. This chain uses TRBV7-9 with TRBJ2-7, with D possibly TRBD2 on 7 matching bases. From germline, CDR1 is SEHNR and CDR2 FQNEAQ (reference sequence). This CDR3 contains 13 residues. V lost 3 bases and J lost 5, with 11 bases in between. The CDR3: CASSFTGGHEQYF. The CDR3 region has the DNA TGTGCCAGCAGCTTTACGGGGGGCCACGAGCAGTACTTC.

The CDR3 is CSARAIWRGSTDTQYF. CDR3 sequence (DNA): TGCAGTGCTAGGGCGATCTGGCGGGGCTCCACAGATACGCAGTATTTT. The J gene is TRBJ2-3, the V gene TRBV20-1, with D perhaps matching TRBD2 (6 bases). Germline-derived CDR1 and CDR2 are DFQATT and SNEGSKA (reference sequence). CDR3 length: 16 residues. Trimming took 3 bases from V and 2 from J, leaving 18 bases between them.

J is TRBJ1-5 and V is TRBV6-2 or TRBV6-3, with D possibly matching TRBD1 (5 bases). Germline-derived CDR1 and CDR2 are MNHEY and SVGEGT. Trimming pared 9 bases from V and 2 bases from J, leaving 14 bases between. The CDR3 has 14 residues. This chain's CDR3 is CARRGGEGNQPQHF. The CDR3 nucleotides are TGTGCCAGGCGGGGCGGGGAGGGCAATCAGCCCCAGCATTTT.

This clonotype was picked up many times. The chain uses TRBV7-3 and TRBJ2-3; 8 positions agree with TRBD2. The trim removed 1 base at V and 3 bases at J, leaving 9 bases unmatched. The CDR3 spans 17 residues. Germline V CDR1 and CDR2: SGHTA, FQGTGA. CDR3 loop: CASSLSGLAPLTDTQYF. The CDR3 nucleotides read TGTGCCAGCAGCTTAAGCGGACTAGCTCCATTAACAGATACGCAGTATTTT.

There are many counts of this clonotype. The chain uses TRBV5-1 and TRBJ2-2; D unresolved. V dropped 1 base and J dropped 3 bases, with 13 bases sitting between them. CDR1 and CDR2 (germline): SGHRS, YFSETQ. This CDR3 is built from 16 residues. The CDR3: CASSLFPGLDTGELFF. The CDR3 region has the DNA TGCGCCAGCAGCTTGTTTCCAGGCCTCGACACCGGGGAGCTGTTTTTT.

The rearrangement links TRBV2 to TRBJ2-7; D is ambiguous. Germline values: CDR1 SNHLY, CDR2 FYNNEI. The CDR3 is 13 amino acids. Trimming cost V 4 bases and J 2 bases, with 9 bases left between them. CDR3 amino acids: CASSVYRAYEQYF. The CDR3 DNA is TGTGCCAGCAGTGTTTACCGAGCCTACGAGCAGTACTTC.

The V gene is TRBV12-3 or TRBV12-4, the J gene TRBJ1-4; 7 bases map to TRBD1. The CDR3 consists of 15 residues. J was trimmed by 0 bases and V by 6 bases; bases with no gene match: 4. CDR3 protein: CASRTGNPTNEKLFF. The CDR3 DNA reads as TGTGCCAGCAGGACAGGGAATCCAACTAATGAAAAACTGTTTTTT.

This clonotype was recorded many times. This chain uses TRBV12-3 or TRBV12-4 with TRBJ2-5, with D uncertain. The CDR3 is 14 residues long. V was trimmed by 6 bases and J by 4 bases, leaving 15 bases between them. DNA for the CDR3: TGTGCCAGCAGCCTAGTGGCAGTGGCAGAGACCCAGTACTTC. This translates into CASSLVAVAETQYF.

Many counts were recorded for this clonotype. The rearrangement joins TRBV7-9 to TRBJ2-3, with a tentative D call TRBD1 (6 bases). Germline V gene lookup returns CDR1 SEHNR and CDR2 FQNEAQ (reference sequence). The CDR3 has 16 amino acids. Between the trimmed V and J ends, which lost 0 bases and 4 bases, there was a span of 14 bases. For the CDR3, the DNA is TGTGCCAGCAGCTTAGCGGCCAGGGGATTCGCAGATACGCAGTATTTT. It yields the protein CASSLAARGFADTQYF.